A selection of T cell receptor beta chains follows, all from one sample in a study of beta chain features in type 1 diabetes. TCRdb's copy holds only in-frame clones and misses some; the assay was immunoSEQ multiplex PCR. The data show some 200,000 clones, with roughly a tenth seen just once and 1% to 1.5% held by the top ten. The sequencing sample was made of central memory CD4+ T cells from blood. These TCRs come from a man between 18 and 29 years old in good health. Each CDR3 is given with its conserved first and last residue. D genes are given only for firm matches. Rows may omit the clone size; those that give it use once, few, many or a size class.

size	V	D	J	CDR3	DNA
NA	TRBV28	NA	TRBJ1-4	CASSYISGLVQRKLFF	TGTGCCAGCAGTTACATATCGGGGCTCGTTCAGAGAAAACTGTTTTTT
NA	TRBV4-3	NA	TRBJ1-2	CASSQDSPRTTGYTF	TGCGCCAGCAGCCAAGATTCACCAAGGACGACAGGCTACACCTTC
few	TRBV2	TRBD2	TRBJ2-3	CARTLAGDKDTQYF	TGTGCCAGGACTTTAGCGGGAGATAAAGATACGCAGTATTTT
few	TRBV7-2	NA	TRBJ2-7	CASRLDRLSSYEQYF	TGTGCCAGCAGACTGGACAGACTGAGCTCCTACGAGCAGTACTTC
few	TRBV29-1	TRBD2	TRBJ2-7	CSVGRERRDEQYF	TGCAGCGTTGGGCGGGAGCGGCGCGACGAGCAGTACTTC
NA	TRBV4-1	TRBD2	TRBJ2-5	CASSLERGSQETQYF	TGTGCCAGCAGCTTGGAGCGGGGTTCCCAAGAGACCCAGTACTTC
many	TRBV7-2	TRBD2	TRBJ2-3	CASSHKLAGESDTQYF	TGTGCCAGCAGCCATAAACTAGCGGGAGAGTCAGATACGCAGTATTTT
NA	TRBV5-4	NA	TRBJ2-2	CASSFAGFDSGELFF	TGTGCCAGCAGCTTTGCTGGATTTGATTCCGGGGAGCTGTTTTTT
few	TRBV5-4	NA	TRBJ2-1	CASRTNGQGSPNEQFF	TGTGCCAGCAGAACTAACGGGCAGGGGAGCCCCAATGAGCAGTTCTTC
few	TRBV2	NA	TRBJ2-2	CASSTRQVANTGELFF	TGTGCCAGCAGTACCCGACAGGTCGCGAACACCGGGGAGCTGTTTTTT
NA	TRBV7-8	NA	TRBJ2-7	CASSLVGSSYEQYF	TGTGCCAGCAGCTTAGTAGGCAGCTCCTACGAGCAGTACTTC
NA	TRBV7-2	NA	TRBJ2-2	CASSFSGDTGELFF	TGTGCCAGCAGCTTTTCGGGTGACACCGGGGAGCTGTTTTTT
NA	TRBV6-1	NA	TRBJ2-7	CAIGGESEQYF	TGTGCCATCGGGGGCGAAAGCGAGCAGTACTTC
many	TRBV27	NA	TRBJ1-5	CATQSPGGPQHF	TGTGCCACACAATCCCCTGGGGGGCCCCAGCATTTT
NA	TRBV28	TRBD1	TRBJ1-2	CASSSPGQGHYGYTF	TGTGCCAGCAGTTCGCCCGGACAGGGGCACTATGGCTACACCTTC
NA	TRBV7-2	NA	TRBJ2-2	CASSFQGGSGELFF	TGTGCCAGCAGCTTTCAGGGGGGATCCGGGGAGCTGTTTTTT
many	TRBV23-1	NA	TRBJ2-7	CASPNAGTATYEQYF	TGCGCCAGCCCCAACGCCGGGACGGCGACCTACGAGCAGTACTTC
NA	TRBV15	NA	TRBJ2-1	CATSRDGGFSYNEQFF	TGTGCCACCAGCAGAGACGGAGGTTTCTCCTACAATGAGCAGTTCTTC
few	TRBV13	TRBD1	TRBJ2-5	CASSSQGAEETQYF	TGTGCCAGCAGCTCCCAGGGGGCTGAGGAGACCCAGTACTTC
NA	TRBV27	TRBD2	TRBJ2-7	CASSFKVAGASYEQYF	TGTGCCAGCAGTTTTAAGGTAGCGGGAGCCTCCTACGAGCAGTACTTC
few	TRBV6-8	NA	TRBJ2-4	CASSPDSLAKNIQYF	TGTGCCAGCAGTCCCGACAGCTTAGCCAAAAACATTCAGTACTTC
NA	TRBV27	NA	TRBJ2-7	CASSLKGSPAEQYF	TGTGCCAGCAGTTTAAAAGGGTCCCCGGCCGAGCAGTACTTC
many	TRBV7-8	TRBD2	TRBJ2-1	CASSSGGLAGLYNEQFF	TGTGCCAGCAGCTCTGGGGGACTAGCGGGACTCTACAATGAGCAGTTCTTC
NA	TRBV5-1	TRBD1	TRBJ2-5	CASSAGTGDRRTQYF	TGCGCCAGCAGCGCAGGGACAGGGGATAGACGGACCCAGTACTTC
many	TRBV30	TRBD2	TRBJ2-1	CASSSGSYEQFF	TGTGCCTCCTCTAGCGGGAGCTATGAGCAGTTCTTC
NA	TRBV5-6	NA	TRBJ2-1	CASSLTTGRPYNEQFF	TGTGCCAGCAGCCTAACAACAGGGCGCCCCTACAATGAGCAGTTCTTC
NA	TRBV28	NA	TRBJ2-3	CASSPAGWSTDTQYF	TGTGCCAGCAGTCCCGCGGGATGGTCTACGGATACGCAGTATTTT
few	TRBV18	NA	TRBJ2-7	CASSPQGTYEQYF	TGTGCCAGCTCACCACAGGGAACCTACGAGCAGTACTTC
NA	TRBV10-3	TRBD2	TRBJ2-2	CAISESPSGSGSGELFF	TGTGCCATCAGTGAGTCTCCTAGCGGGAGTGGGTCCGGGGAGCTGTTTTTT
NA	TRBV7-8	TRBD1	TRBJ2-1	CASSPRTGDGFF	TGTGCCAGCAGCCCCCGGACAGGGGATGGGTTCTTC
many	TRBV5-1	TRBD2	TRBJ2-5	CASSLETSGTQYF	TGCGCCAGCAGCTTGGAAACTAGCGGGACCCAGTACTTC
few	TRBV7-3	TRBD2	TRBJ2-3	CASSLGLGTDTQYF	TGTGCCAGCAGCCTGGGACTAGGCACAGATACGCAGTATTTT
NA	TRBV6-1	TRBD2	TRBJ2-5	CASSAGLAGGGQTQYF	TGTGCCAGCAGTGCCGGACTAGCGGGAGGGGGACAGACCCAGTACTTC
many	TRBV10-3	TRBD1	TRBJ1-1	CAISESTGGYAEAFF	TGTGCCATCAGTGAGTCAACAGGGGGCTACGCTGAAGCTTTCTTT
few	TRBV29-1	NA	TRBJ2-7	CSVEESYEQYF	TGCAGCGTTGAAGAGTCCTACGAGCAGTACTTC
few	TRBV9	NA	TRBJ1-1	CASSVGPNGNTEAFF	TGTGCCAGCAGCGTAGGACCGAACGGGAACACTGAAGCTTTCTTT
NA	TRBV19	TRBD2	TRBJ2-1	CASSIKAGLGRNEQFF	TGTGCCAGTAGTATAAAGGCGGGACTAGGACGCAATGAGCAGTTCTTC
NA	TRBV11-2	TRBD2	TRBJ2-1	CASIKLPTSGGYNEQFF	TGTGCCAGCATTAAGCTACCAACTAGCGGCGGCTACAATGAGCAGTTCTTC
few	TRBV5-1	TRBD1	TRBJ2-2	CASSLLTGTEAGELFF	TGCGCCAGCAGCTTGCTGACCGGGACAGAGGCCGGGGAGCTGTTTTTT
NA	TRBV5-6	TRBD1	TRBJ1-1	CASSLPQGLNTEAFF	TGTGCCAGCAGCTTGCCACAGGGGTTAAACACTGAAGCTTTCTTT
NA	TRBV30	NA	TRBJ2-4	CAWSVTSKNIQYF	TGTGCCTGGAGTGTAACTTCCAAAAACATTCAGTACTTC
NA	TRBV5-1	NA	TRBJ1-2	CASSLEFHGYTF	TGCGCCAGCAGCTTGGAATTCCATGGCTACACCTTC
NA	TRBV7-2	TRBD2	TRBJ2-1	CASSLKTSGDNEQFF	TGTGCCAGCAGCTTAAAAACTAGCGGGGACAATGAGCAGTTCTTC
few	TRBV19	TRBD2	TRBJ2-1	CASSIGRREGNEQFF	TGTGCCAGTAGTATAGGGCGGAGGGAGGGCAATGAGCAGTTCTTC
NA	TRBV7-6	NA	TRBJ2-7	CASSSTMNTYEQYF	TGTGCCAGCAGCTCGACCATGAATACCTACGAGCAGTACTTC
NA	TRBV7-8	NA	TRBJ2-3	CASSLTLGGTDTQYF	TGTGCCAGCAGCTTAACGCTCGGAGGCACAGATACGCAGTATTTT
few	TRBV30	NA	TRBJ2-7	CAWSELAATYEQYF	TGTGCCTGGAGTGAATTAGCGGCTACCTACGAGCAGTACTTC
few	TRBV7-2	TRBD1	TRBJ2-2	CASSSRQGVRSRELFF	TGTGCCAGCAGCTCTCGACAGGGCGTTCGGTCCCGGGAGCTGTTTTTT
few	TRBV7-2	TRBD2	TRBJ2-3	CASSRSGAGGFTDTQYF	TGTGCCAGCAGCCGTTCGGGAGCGGGAGGATTCACAGATACGCAGTATTTT